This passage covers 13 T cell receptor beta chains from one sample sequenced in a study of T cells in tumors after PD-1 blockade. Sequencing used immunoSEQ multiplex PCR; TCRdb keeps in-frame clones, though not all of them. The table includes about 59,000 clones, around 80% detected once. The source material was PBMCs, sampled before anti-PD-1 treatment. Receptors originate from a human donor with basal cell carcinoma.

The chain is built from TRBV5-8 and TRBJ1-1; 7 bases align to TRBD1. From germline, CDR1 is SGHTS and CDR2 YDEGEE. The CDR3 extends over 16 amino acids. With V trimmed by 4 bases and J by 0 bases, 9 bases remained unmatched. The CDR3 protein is CASSPHRGPMNTEAFF. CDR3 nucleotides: TGTGCCAGCAGCCCGCACAGGGGACCCATGAACACTGAAGCTTTCTTT.

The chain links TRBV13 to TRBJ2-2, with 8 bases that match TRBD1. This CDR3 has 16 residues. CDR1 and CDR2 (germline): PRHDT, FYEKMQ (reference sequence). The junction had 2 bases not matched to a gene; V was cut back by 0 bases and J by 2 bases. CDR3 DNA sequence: TGTGCCAGCAGCTTAGGGACAGGGGCCAACACCGGGGAGCTGTTTTTT. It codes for CASSLGTGANTGELFF. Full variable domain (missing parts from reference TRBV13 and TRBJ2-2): AAGVIQSPRHLIKEKRETATLKCYPIPRHDTVYWYQQGPGQDPQFLISFYEKMQSDKGSIPDRFSAQQFSDYHSELNMSSLELGDSALYFCASSLGTGANTGELFFGEGSRLTVL.

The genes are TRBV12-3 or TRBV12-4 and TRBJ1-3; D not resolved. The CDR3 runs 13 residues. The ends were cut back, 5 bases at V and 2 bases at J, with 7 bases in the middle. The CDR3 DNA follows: TGTGCCAGCAGTCTCACTACTGGAAACACCATATATTTT. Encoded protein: CASSLTTGNTIYF.

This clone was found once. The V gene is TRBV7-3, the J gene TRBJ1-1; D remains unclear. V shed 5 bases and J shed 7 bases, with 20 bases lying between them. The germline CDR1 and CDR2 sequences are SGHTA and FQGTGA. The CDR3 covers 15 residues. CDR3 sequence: CASSTTNSPAGEAFF. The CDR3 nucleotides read TGTGCCAGCAGCACAACCAACTCTCCAGCGGGTGAAGCTTTCTTT. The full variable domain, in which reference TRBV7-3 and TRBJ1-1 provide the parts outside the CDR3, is GAGVSQTPSNKVTEKGKYVELRCDPISGHTALYWYRQSLGQGPEFLIYFQGTGAADDSGLPNDRFFAVRPEGSVSTLKIQRTERGDSAVYLCASSTTNSPAGEAFFGQGTRLTVV.

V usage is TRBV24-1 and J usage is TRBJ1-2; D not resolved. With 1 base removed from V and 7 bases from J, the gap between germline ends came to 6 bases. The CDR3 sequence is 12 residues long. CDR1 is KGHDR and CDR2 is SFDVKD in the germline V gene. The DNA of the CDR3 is TGTGCCACCAGTGATTTTTACACTGGCTACACCTTC. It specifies CATSDFYTGYTF.

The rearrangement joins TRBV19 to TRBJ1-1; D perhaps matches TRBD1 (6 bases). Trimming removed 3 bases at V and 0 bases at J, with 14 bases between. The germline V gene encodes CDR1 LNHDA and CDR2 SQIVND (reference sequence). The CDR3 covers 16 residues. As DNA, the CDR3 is TGTGCCAGTAGTATCAGGACAGTAGACATGAACACTGAAGCTTTCTTT. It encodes CASSIRTVDMNTEAFF.

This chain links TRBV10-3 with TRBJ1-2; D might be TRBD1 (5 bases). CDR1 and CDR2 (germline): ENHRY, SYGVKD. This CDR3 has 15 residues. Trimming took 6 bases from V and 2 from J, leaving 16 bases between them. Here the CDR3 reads CAISPRDVQNYGYTF. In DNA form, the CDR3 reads TGTGCCATCAGCCCGAGGGACGTACAGAACTATGGCTACACCTTC.

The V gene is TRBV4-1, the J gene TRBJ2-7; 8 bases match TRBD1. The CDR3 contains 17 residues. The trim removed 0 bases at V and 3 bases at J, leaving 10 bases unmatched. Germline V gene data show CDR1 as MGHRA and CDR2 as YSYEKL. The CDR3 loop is CASSQDFTGDRGYEQYF. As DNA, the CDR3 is TGCGCCAGCAGCCAAGATTTTACCGGCGACAGGGGCTACGAGCAGTACTTC.

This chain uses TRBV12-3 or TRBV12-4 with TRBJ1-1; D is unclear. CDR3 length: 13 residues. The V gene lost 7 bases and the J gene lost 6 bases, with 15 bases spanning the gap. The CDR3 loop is CASIIVGISEAFF. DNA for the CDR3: TGTGCCAGCATTATAGTGGGTATATCTGAAGCTTTCTTT.

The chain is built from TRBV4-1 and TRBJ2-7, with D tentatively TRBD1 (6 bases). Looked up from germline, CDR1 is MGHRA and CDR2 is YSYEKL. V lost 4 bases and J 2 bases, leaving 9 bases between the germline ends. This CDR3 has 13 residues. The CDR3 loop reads CASSRTAAYEQYF. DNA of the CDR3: TGCGCCAGCAGCCGGACAGCCGCCTACGAGCAGTACTTC.

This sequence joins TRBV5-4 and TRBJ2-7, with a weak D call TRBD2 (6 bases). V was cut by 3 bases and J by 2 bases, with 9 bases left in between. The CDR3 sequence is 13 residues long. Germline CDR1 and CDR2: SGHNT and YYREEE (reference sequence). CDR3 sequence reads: CASSSGATYEQYF. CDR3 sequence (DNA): TGTGCCAGCAGCTCGGGAGCCACCTACGAGCAGTACTTC.

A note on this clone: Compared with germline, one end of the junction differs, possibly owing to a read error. The CDR3 bases are TGTGCTAGCAGCTTAGCATCCAGGGGGAACACCGGGGAGCTGTTTTTT. Amino acids: CASSLASRGNTGELFF. The rearrangement links TRBV7-7 to TRBJ2-2; the D gene is possibly TRBD1 (6 bases). CDR3 length equals 16 residues. Germline loops: CDR1 SSHAT, CDR2 FNYEAQ (reference sequence).

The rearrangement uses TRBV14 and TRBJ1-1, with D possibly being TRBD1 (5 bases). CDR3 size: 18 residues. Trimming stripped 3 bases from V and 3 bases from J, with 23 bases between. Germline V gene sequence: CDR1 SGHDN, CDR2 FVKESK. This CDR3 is CASSHVSRDPGTDTEAFF. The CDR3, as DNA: TGTGCCAGCAGCCATGTCAGCAGGGACCCCGGGACGGACACTGAAGCTTTCTTT.